A single sample is the source of the 14 T cell receptor beta chains below, sequenced in a study of cytomegalovirus exposure and HLA in healthy donors. It was with 60 Vbeta and 13 Jbeta primers that the PCR ran. TCRdb keeps only in-frame clones here, not all; method: immunoSEQ multiplex PCR. This sample has approximately 150,000 clones; roughly 80% occur once, and the top ten carry approximately 4%. Sequenced input: PBMCs. The receptors come from a woman between 40 and 55 years old in good health and CMV-seropositive.

This sequence joins TRBV27 and TRBJ1-6; D might be TRBD1 (5 bases). V lost 4 bases, J lost 7 bases, and 11 bases lay in between. This CDR3 spans 14 amino acids. Germline values: CDR1 MNHEY, CDR2 SMNVEV (reference sequence). For the CDR3, the DNA is TGTGCCAGCAGTTCTGACAGAGGCAATTCACCCCTCCACTTT. Encoded protein: CASSSDRGNSPLHF.

The V gene is TRBV7-2, the J gene TRBJ2-5; 13 bases align to TRBD2. Germline V CDR1 and CDR2: SGHTA, FQGNSA. CDR3 length: 16 amino acids. V dropped 4 bases and J dropped 5; count of bases not matched to a gene: 7. This CDR3 reads CASSSWTSGRVETQYF. The CDR3 DNA sequence: TGTGCCAGCAGCTCCTGGACTAGCGGGAGAGTCGAGACCCAGTACTTC.

On this clone itself: The junction shows a germline mismatch at one end, possibly a read error. V gene TRBV7-9 combines with J gene TRBJ2-1; TRBD2 is a possible D gene (7 bases). Per the germline V gene, CDR1 is SEHNR and CDR2 is FQNEAQ (reference sequence). The CDR3 has 12 residues. CDR3 DNA: TGTGCCAGCATCCCTCAGGGAGGGGGTGGTGTCTTC. It codes for CASIPQGGGGVF.

The CDR3 bases are TGTGCCAGCCGCCTAGGACAGGGGTCCCCGCCGGCTACCTACGAGCAGTACTTC. This translates into CASRLGQGSPPATYEQYF. The chain carries TRBV5-4 and TRBJ2-7; 9 nucleotides align to TRBD1. V lost 7 bases and J lost 2; bases outside the gene matches: 19. The CDR3 runs to 18 residues. Germline values: CDR1 SGHNT, CDR2 YYREEE (reference sequence).

The V and J genes are TRBV29-1 and TRBJ2-3; 7 bases are shared with TRBD1. The CDR3 has 12 amino acids. The ends lost 2 bases at V and 4 bases at J; junction bases unmatched: 0. Germline CDR1 is SQVTM and CDR2 is ANQGSEA. The CDR3: CSVEQGADTQYF. CDR3 sequence (DNA): TGCAGCGTTGAACAGGGGGCAGATACGCAGTATTTT.

The rearrangement uses TRBV2 and TRBJ1-3, with TRBD1 matching 8 bases. J was trimmed by 4 bases and V by 2 bases; bases with no gene match: 1. CDR1 is SNHLY and CDR2 is FYNNEI in the germline V gene. The CDR3 has 14 amino acids. CDR3 nucleotide sequence: TGTGCCAGCAGTGAACAGGGGGCAGGAAACACCATATATTTT. Encoded protein: CASSEQGAGNTIYF.

The chain uses TRBV14 and TRBJ1-6; D is ambiguous. The CDR3 totals 12 residues. Germline loops: CDR1 SGHDN, CDR2 FVKESK. V dropped 1 base and J dropped 9 bases, with 4 bases sitting between them. In DNA, the CDR3 is TGTGCCAGCAGCCAAGGAGGTTCACCCCTCCACTTT. This sequence encodes CASSQGGSPLHF.

This clone was seen just once. CDR3 sequence reads: CASSLGGQGRYEQYF. The CDR3, as DNA: TGTGCCAGCAGCTTAGGGGGGCAGGGCAGGTACGAGCAGTACTTC. The chain uses TRBV7-8 and TRBJ2-7, with D possibly matching TRBD1 (6 bases). Germline V CDR1 and CDR2: SGHVS, FQNEAQ. This CDR3 has 15 amino acids. V dropped 1 base and J dropped 4 bases, with 14 bases sitting between them.

As for this clone: One end of the junction varies from germline; a read error may be responsible. The chain combines TRBV7-7 with TRBJ2-5; D might be TRBD2 (6 bases). The CDR3 spans 14 residues. Germline V lookup: CDR1 SSHAT, CDR2 FNYEAQ (reference sequence). In DNA form, the CDR3 reads TGTGCTAGCAGCCCAGGGACTGCCCAAGAGACCCAGTACTTC. This gives the protein CASSPGTAQETQYF.

The V and J genes are TRBV4-2 and TRBJ2-7, with 13 bases lining up with TRBD2. Trimming took 2 bases from V and 4 from J; bases not matched to a gene: 8. This CDR3 spans 17 amino acids. Germline V lookup: CDR1 LGHNA, CDR2 YNFKEQ. The CDR3 DNA is TGTGCCAGCAGCCAAACCGGACTAGCGGGGGCACAATACGAGCAGTACTTC. It specifies CASSQTGLAGAQYEQYF.

This clone was detected a few times. This chain connects TRBV7-2 to TRBJ1-6; 7 positions match TRBD1. The CDR3 totals 15 residues. CDR1 and CDR2 from the germline V gene are SGHTA and FQGNSA. Trimming cost V 1 base and J 6 bases; bases outside gene matches: 3. The CDR3 DNA reads as TGTGCCAGCAGCTTAGGACAGGGTTTTAATTCACCCCTCCACTTT. As protein: CASSLGQGFNSPLHF.

The chain joins TRBV9 to TRBJ2-3; 10 bases fit TRBD2. Trimming took 0 bases from V and 6 from J; bases not matched to a gene: 7. Germline V lookup: CDR1 SGDLS, CDR2 YYNGEE. The CDR3 totals 16 residues. CDR3 protein: CASSVVSGGAGDTQYF. The CDR3 DNA is TGTGCCAGCAGCGTAGTAAGCGGGGGGGCGGGTGATACGCAGTATTTT.

The V gene is TRBV7-9, the J gene TRBJ1-2, with D unclear. Trimming took off 2 bases at V and 8 bases at J, with 18 bases between the two ends. The CDR3 covers 15 residues. Germline CDR1 SEHNR, CDR2 FQNEAQ (reference sequence). DNA for the CDR3: TGTGCCAGCAGCTTAATACGGGAGAAAGTTCGCGGCTACACCTTC. Translated: CASSLIREKVRGYTF.

The chain recombines TRBV28 with TRBJ1-5, with no clear D. Trimming removed 3 bases at V and 7 bases at J, with 10 bases between. The germline V gene has CDR1 MDHEN and CDR2 SYDVKM. This CDR3 has 13 amino acids. For the CDR3, the DNA is TGTGCCAGCAGTTTGAGTTTGAGACAGCCCCAGCATTTT. The encoded protein is CASSLSLRQPQHF.